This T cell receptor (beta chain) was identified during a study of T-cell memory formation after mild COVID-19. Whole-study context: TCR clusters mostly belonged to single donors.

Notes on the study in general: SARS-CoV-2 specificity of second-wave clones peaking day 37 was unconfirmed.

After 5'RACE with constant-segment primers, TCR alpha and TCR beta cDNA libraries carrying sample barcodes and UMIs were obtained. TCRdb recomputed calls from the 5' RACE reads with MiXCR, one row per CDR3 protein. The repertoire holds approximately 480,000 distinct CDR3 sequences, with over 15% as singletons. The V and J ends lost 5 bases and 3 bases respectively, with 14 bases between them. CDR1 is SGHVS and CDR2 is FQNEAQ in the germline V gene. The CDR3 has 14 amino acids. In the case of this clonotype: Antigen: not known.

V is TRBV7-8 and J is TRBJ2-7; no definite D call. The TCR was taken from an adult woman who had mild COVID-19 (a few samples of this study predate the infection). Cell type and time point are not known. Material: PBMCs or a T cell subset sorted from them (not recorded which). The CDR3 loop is CASSDRGPNYEQYF. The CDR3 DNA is TGTGCCAGCAGCGATAGAGGACCTAACTACGAGCAGTACTTC.